The clone carrying this T cell receptor beta chain came up once. One end of the junction is discordant with germline, which a read error may explain. CDR3 length: 13 amino acids. The V gene's germline CDR1 is SNHLY and CDR2 FYNNEI. The sample belongs to a study of blood T cells in healthy people across ages. Next came a second PCR, run for about 7 to 11 cycles, which used a sample-barcoded 5' primer along with a J-beta primer mix. One entry per CDR3 protein, called by TCRdb with MiXCR from the 5' RACE reads. This sample has 1.5 million to 2 million distinct CDR3 sequences, with almost 35% found just once.

The chain combines TRBV2 with TRBJ2-5; D is ambiguous. The last part of the DNA fits TRBJ2-7 better; the J call may be wrong. The sequence derives from a woman in her twenties or thirties in good health. Sequences were obtained from blood. The chain's CDR3 is CAGRSGPLYEQYF. The CDR3 nucleotides read TGTGCCGGCAGGTCTGGGCCCCTCTACGAGCAGTACTTC.